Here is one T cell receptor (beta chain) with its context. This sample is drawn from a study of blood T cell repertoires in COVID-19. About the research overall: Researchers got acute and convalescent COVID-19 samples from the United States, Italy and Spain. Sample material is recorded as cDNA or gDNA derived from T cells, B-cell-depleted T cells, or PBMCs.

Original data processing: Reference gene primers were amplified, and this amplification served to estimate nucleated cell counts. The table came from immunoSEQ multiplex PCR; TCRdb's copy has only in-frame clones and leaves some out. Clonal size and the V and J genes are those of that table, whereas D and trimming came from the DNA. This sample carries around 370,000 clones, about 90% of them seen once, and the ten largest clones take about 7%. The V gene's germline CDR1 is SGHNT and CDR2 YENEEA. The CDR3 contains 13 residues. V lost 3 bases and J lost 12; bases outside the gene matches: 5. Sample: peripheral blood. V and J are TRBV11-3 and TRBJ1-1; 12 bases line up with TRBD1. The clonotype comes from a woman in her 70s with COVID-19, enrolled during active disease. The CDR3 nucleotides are TGTGCCAGCAGCTTGGGACAGGGGGCTAGTACTTTCTTT. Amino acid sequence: CASSLGQGASTFF.